Reported below is one T cell receptor (beta chain). The record originates from a study of control samples from healthy donors and cancer patients. Germline assignment: CDR1 SGHVS and CDR2 FQNEAQ. This CDR3 is 15 amino acids long. With 5 bases clipped from V and 1 base from J, the junction kept 7 bases outside the gene matches. Clones were read by immunoSEQ multiplex PCR, and TCRdb kept only the in-frame ones, dropping some. The sample has about 120,000 clones; more than 80% are singletons. This sequence joins TRBV7-8 and TRBJ1-1; 7 bases are a match to TRBD1. Sequencing input: PBMCs. The sequence derives from a woman between 50 and 59 years old with colorectal cancer. CDR3 DNA sequence: TGTGCCAGCAGCGGGACAGAGTTTCCGAACACTGAAGCTTTCTTT. It is translated as CASSGTEFPNTEAFF.